A few counts support the clone carrying this TCR beta chain. In germline, CDR1 is SGHRS, CDR2 YFSETQ. V shed 0 bases, J shed 2 bases, and the junction held 5 bases outside the gene matches. The CDR3 runs 15 residues. The entry originates in a study of patients and donors after allogeneic stem cell transplantation. A single record per CDR3 protein comes from TCRdb applying MiXCR to the RT-PCR reads. The data contain approximately 200,000 distinct CDR3 sequences, about 14% of them singletons. The chain employs TRBV5-1 and TRBJ2-7, with 7 nucleotides matching TRBD1. The origin of this receptor is a human donor who was either an allogeneic HSCT recipient or a stem cell or donor lymphocyte infusion donor (not recorded which). It is not recorded whose cells these are; they may come from a transplant donor. The source material was blood, either unsorted or a sorted T cell fraction (not recorded which). The CDR3 region has the DNA TGCGCCAGCAGCTTGGTTCGGACAGGCCCCTACGAGCAGTACTTC. This codes for CASSLVRTGPYEQYF.